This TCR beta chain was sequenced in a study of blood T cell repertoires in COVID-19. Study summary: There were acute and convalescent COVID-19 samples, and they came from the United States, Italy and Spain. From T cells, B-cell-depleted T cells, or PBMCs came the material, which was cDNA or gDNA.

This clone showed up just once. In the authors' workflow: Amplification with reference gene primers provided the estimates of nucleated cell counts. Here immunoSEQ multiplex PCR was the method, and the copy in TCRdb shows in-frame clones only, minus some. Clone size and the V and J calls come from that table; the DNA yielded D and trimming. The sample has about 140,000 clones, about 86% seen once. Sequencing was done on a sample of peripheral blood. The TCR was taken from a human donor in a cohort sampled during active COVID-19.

This CDR3 reads CASSAGTTNYGYTF. The CDR3, as DNA: TGTGCCAGCAGTGCCGGGACAACTAACTATGGCTACACCTTC. The chain couples TRBV7-9 to TRBJ1-2; D might be TRBD1 (6 bases). Trimming took off 6 bases at V and 0 bases at J, with 11 bases between the two ends. The germline V gene has CDR1 SEHNR and CDR2 FQNEAQ (reference sequence). This CDR3 is 14 amino acids long. Together with reference TRBV7-9 and TRBJ1-2, the CDR3 gives the full variable domain: DTGVSQNPRHKITKRGQNVTFRCDPISEHNRLYWYRQTLGQGPEFLTYFQNEAQLEKSRLLSDRFSAERPKGSFSTLEIQRTEQGDSAMYLCASSAGTTNYGYTFGSGTRLTVV.